This TCR beta chain was profiled in a study of T cell clones after liver transplantation (dated by TCRdb to the late 2010s). For context, the study as a whole: Samples were obtained from ITN030ST, a randomized trial in which withdrawal of immunosuppression was attempted within 2 years of liver transplantation. The subjects received no induction therapy and were kept on standard immunosuppression until randomization at 12-24 months post-transplant. Of the 8 liver transplant recipients making up the studied cohort, 3 were classified as tolerant and 5 as non-tolerant. Blood samples were taken pre-transplant, pre-randomization before withdrawal, and post-randomization after full withdrawal or failed withdrawal. Third party-reactive TCRbeta sequences from pre-transplant MLRs were also identified as an antigen-independent comparator for donor-reactive sequences. To count as tolerant, a recipient had to stay completely off immunosuppression for at least one year without liver enzymes climbing beyond twice the upper limit of normal. Donor-reactive T cell clones were identified by TCRbeta sequencing after a pre-transplant mixed lymphocyte reaction and then tracked in post-transplant blood. Of the eight recipients, a few were HCV-positive, while the remaining recipients had been transplanted for non-autoimmune, non-viral indications.

Using immunoSEQ, frozen genomic DNA was subjected to high-throughput TCRbeta CDR3 sequencing, a process that included PCR amplification, mapping, bias correction and internal controls. Regarding the original processing steps: Productive rearrangements were retained, and unique TCRbeta sequences were defined by the CDR3 nucleotide sequence together with the V and J gene. Donor-reactive sequences required at least 5-fold expansion in CFSE-low cells versus unstimulated pre-transplant cells and at least 0.01% frequency. Per-subject minimum frequency thresholds, based on the lowest-template unstimulated sample, ensured at least 90% detection power. Jensen-Shannon divergence between the top 1000 TCRbeta sequences post- versus pre-transplant served as the measure of repertoire turnover. Changes in detection of donor-reactive sequences were assessed with two-sided Fisher's exact tests. TCRdb's version of the immuneACCESS table is confined to in-frame rearrangements and falls short of the full clone set. An unresolved V gene accounts for under half of the shortfall where checked; the remainder is of unknown origin. V and J calls and clone size are given by that table; D and trimming were obtained from the DNA. This sample holds tens of thousands of clones; 60% to 80% were observed only once. In total, the top ten clones hold 8% to 10% of the sample.

Unstimulated PBMCs, after thawing, were stained for CD3, CD4 and CD8 and then FACS-sorted into CD3+CD4+ and CD3+CD8+ populations. All 8 studied subjects were randomized to withdrawal of immunosuppression. The Qiagen DNeasy Blood and Tissue Kit was used for isolation of genomic DNA. Study-wide conclusions, independent of this receptor: When repertoire turnover was taken into account, detection of donor-reactive sequences was significantly reduced in 7 of 8 subjects for CD4 and in 8 of 8 subjects for CD8. The decline in donor-reactive sequences exceeded the decline in third party-reactive sequences, suggesting partial antigen-specific deletion that was unrelated to withdrawal success. Low numbers of available donor cells limited the measurable donor-reactive repertoire in two subjects. Conclusions were preliminary, limited by small, heterogeneous patient numbers and non-standardized post-transplant time points. Since no allograft tissue specimens were available, donor-reactive T cells may have migrated into the graft instead of being deleted. In 5 of 8 subjects, circulating donor-reactive CD4 TCRbeta sequences decreased significantly after transplant, regardless of tolerance or HCV status.

About this clone itself: Its specific antigen is unknown. Per-nucleotide qualities are absent, and no much larger clonotype sits a single base away.

The receptor comes from a human patient who received a liver transplant. After a transplant, some T cells may be of graft donor origin. The sample in question was CD4+ T cells from blood, obtained at the 22-month timepoint.

For the CDR3, the sequence is CASSLRGAGGDTQYF. The nucleotides are TGTGCCAGCAGCCTCAGAGGAGCGGGGGGGGATACGCAGTATTTT. The chain couples TRBV5-4 to TRBJ2-3; the central 10 bases match TRBD2. The germline V end is reduced by 4 bases and the J end by 6 bases; junction bases left unmatched: 8. The CDR3, cysteine through phenylalanine, is 15 amino acids long. Just the 45-base CDR3 DNA is kept, in frame starting at base 1. CDR1 and CDR2, per the germline V gene (reference sequence), are SGHNT and YYREEE.